The clone carrying this TCR beta chain was detected once. The antigen remains unidentified. The CDR3 runs to 12 residues. Germline loops: CDR1 MNHNY, CDR2 SVGAGI (reference sequence). V shed 5 bases and J 9 bases; nucleotides not matched to a gene: 6. Profiling relied on immunoSEQ multiplex PCR, and the TCRdb table lists in-frame clones only, not all of them. The data contain 60,000 to 65,000 clones, 90% to 97% of them singletons. These data come from a study of cytomegalovirus exposure and HLA in healthy donors. As for the study in general: The same platform used for the approximately 700 first-cohort repertoires was also used for the approximately 120 validation repertoires, as a later analysis reported. Study-level points and caveats: In a later analysis, first-cohort TCR clusters were found to tend to co-occur in the 120 or so validation repertoires. Reportedly, cytomegalovirus status was diagnosed with high sensitivity and specificity.

This TCR derives from a woman between 18 and 29 years old in good health and CMV-seronegative. The chain carries TRBV6-6 and TRBJ1-2; 7 nucleotides match TRBD1. The sequenced sample was PBMCs. In DNA form, the CDR3 reads TGTGCCAGCAGTCCAGGGGGGAATAGCTACACCTTC. Amino acids: CASSPGGNSYTF.